Presented here are 10 T cell receptor beta chains from one specimen sequenced in a study of T cells in localized non-small cell lung cancer. Profiled with immunoSEQ multiplex PCR; TCRdb holds only in-frame clones, not every one. The profile shows roughly 58,000 clones, 80% to 90% of them singletons. The source was PBMCs, collected before any cancer treatment. These receptors were collected from a man aged 40-75 years with stage II lung adenocarcinoma.

This chain joins TRBV18 and TRBJ1-2; 7 bases agree with TRBD1. CDR3 length equals 13 residues. V shed 5 bases, J shed 7 bases, and the junction held 7 bases outside the gene matches. Germline CDR1 KGHSH, CDR2 LQKENI. The chain's CDR3 is CASSSSDRVGYTF. CDR3 sequence (DNA): TGTGCCAGCTCATCCTCCGACAGGGTTGGCTACACCTTC.

The V call is TRBV10-3, the J call TRBJ2-3; 9 bases agree with TRBD1. From germline, CDR1 is ENHRY and CDR2 SYGVKD. CDR3 length: 19 residues. V dropped 6 bases and J dropped 6; count of bases not matched to a gene: 22. CDR3 loop: CAIRSGTGLSTGPLDTQYF. DNA for the CDR3: TGTGCCATCAGATCCGGGACAGGGTTATCGACGGGTCCATTGGATACGCAGTATTTT.

This chain joins TRBV19 and TRBJ2-1; 8 nucleotides match TRBD1. The J segment lost 4 bases and the V segment lost 5 bases, leaving 7 bases of the junction unmatched. Germline CDR1 is LNHDA and CDR2 is SQIVND (reference sequence). This CDR3 comprises 15 residues. CDR3 coding DNA: TGTGCCAGTAGTCTCGACAGGGGACCTTACAATGAGCAGTTCTTC. Translated: CASSLDRGPYNEQFF.

The CDR3 reads CASFRRDLQETQYF. CDR3 DNA sequence: TGTGCCAGCTTCAGACGCGACCTACAAGAGACCCAGTACTTC. The chain carries TRBV7-8 and TRBJ2-5; no definite D call. Trimming pared 8 bases from V and 2 bases from J, leaving 15 bases between. This CDR3 region has 14 residues. Germline V gene lookup returns CDR1 SGHVS and CDR2 FQNEAQ.

Written as DNA, the CDR3 is TGTGCCAGCAGTGAATTGGGGGTAACAGGCAGCTCTGGAAACACCATATATTTT. It encodes CASSELGVTGSSGNTIYF. The chain recombines TRBV6-1 with TRBJ1-3; D might be TRBD1 (5 bases). The CDR3 is 18 residues long. V was clipped by 2 bases and J by 0 bases, with 17 bases between them. Germline-derived CDR1 and CDR2 are MNHNS and SASEGT.

The V gene is TRBV5-1, the J gene TRBJ2-7; possible D gene TRBD1, 7 bases. Germline values: CDR1 SGHRS, CDR2 YFSETQ. The germline V and J ends were trimmed by 7 bases and 2 bases, with 13 bases remaining between them. The CDR3 is 13 residues long. The DNA of the CDR3 is TGCGCCAGCTCCCCAGGGGGGACCTACGAGCAGTACTTC. It encodes CASSPGGTYEQYF.

V gene TRBV28 combines with J gene TRBJ2-7; 12 bases line up with TRBD1. J lost 5 bases, V lost 5 bases, and 19 bases had no gene match. Germline lookup yields CDR1 MDHEN and CDR2 SYDVKM. This CDR3 region has 19 residues. The CDR3 is CASSTPGQGAREGHDEQYF. CDR3 nucleotide sequence: TGTGCCAGCAGTACCCCGGGACAGGGGGCGCGGGAGGGCCACGACGAGCAGTACTTC.

The chain has TRBV30 and TRBJ1-3; 7 bases are shared with TRBD1. In germline, CDR1 is GTSNPN, CDR2 SVGIG (reference sequence). This CDR3 contains 14 residues. J lost 0 bases, V lost 4 bases, and 3 bases had no gene match. CDR3 sequence: CAWTGTVSGNTIYF. In nucleotides, the CDR3 is TGTGCCTGGACCGGGACAGTCTCTGGAAACACCATATATTTT.

The chain uses TRBV2 and TRBJ2-1; 11 nucleotides match TRBD2. Germline V gives CDR1 SNHLY, CDR2 FYNNEI. V was clipped by 9 bases and J by 9 bases; unmatched bases: 13. The CDR3 runs 15 residues. The CDR3 is CASKRETLAGGEQFF. CDR3 nucleotides: TGTGCCAGTAAACGAGAAACTCTAGCGGGAGGTGAGCAGTTCTTC.

This chain links TRBV11-2 with TRBJ1-1; D is uncertain. The CDR3 covers 12 residues. V was cut by 2 bases and J by 2 bases, with 3 bases left in between. Germline V gene sequence: CDR1 SGHAT, CDR2 FQNNGV. Written as DNA, the CDR3 is TGTGCCAGCAGCTTATCAAACACTGAAGCTTTCTTT. It is translated as CASSLSNTEAFF.